This TCR beta chain was sequenced during a study of graft-versus-host responses after intestinal transplantation. The overall study: Recipients were all induced with anti-thymocyte globulin, then given tacrolimus and steroids for roughly 3 years. General study results and limits: Detected in recipient marrow were GvH clones, some of which were first observed in ileum or blood. Early post-transplant HvG declines tracked with peak circulating GvH clone levels. Within allografts, high graft-versus-host to host-versus-graft clonal ratios were seen among patients with graft-donor T cell macrochimerism.

The CDR3 extends over 11 amino acids. Germline V gives CDR1 SGHRS, CDR2 YFSETQ. V was pared by 0 bases and J by 8 bases, with 5 bases between. This clone was detected only once. Its antigen remains unidentified. Within the sample, other DNA sequences also encode this same CDR3. The repertoire was sequenced with immunoSEQ multiplex PCR; TCRdb's copy has only in-frame clones and lacks some. The table has 84,000 or so clones, 87% seen once. This rearrangement joins TRBV5-1 to TRBJ1-1; D is unclear. This receptor was taken from a human donor who was the organ donor for an intestinal transplant. The sample here was unstimulated CD8+ T cells sorted from spleen or lymph node cells, taken before transplant. CDR3 sequence: CASSLGGEAFF. CDR3 nucleotides: TGCGCCAGCAGCTTGGGTGGGGAAGCTTTCTTT. Drawing the rest from reference TRBV5-1 and TRBJ1-1, the complete variable domain is KAGVTQTPRYLIKTRGQQVTLSCSPISGHRSVSWYQQTPGQGLQFLFEYFSETQRNKGNFPGRFSGRQFSNSRSEMNVSTLELGDSALYLCASSLGGEAFFGQGTRLTVV.